This T cell receptor beta chain was obtained from a study of T-cell reconstitution after alpha-beta-depleted transplantation in children (dated by TCRdb to between 2015 and 2016). Turning to the overall study: Using TCR repertoire profiling, the study followed T-cell immune reconstitution in a quantitative way in children after TCRalphabeta/CD19-depleted allogeneic hematopoietic cell transplantation.

Results and caveats for the whole study, not just this receptor: In some patients, the high TCRbeta diversity seen at day 60 was put down to recipient T cells and intrathymic progenitors that had survived conditioning. Apparently early alphabetaT-cell count recovery about two months after transplant reportedly relied on only several hundred rapidly expanded clones derived from non-depleted graft cells. Over the following months the frequencies of hyperexpanded clones went down, and after one year T-cell counts and TCRbeta diversity were mostly credited to newly produced T cells.

This clonotype has only a few counts. Its antigen is not yet known. Base quality data are lacking; no much larger clone is found one base away. In light of the paper, this sample's treatment or condition label describes: allogeneic hematopoietic cell transplantation with graft depleted of TCRalphabeta T cells and CD19 B cells. The children who served as transplant recipients had been given grafts of TCRalphabeta/CD19-depleted allogeneic hematopoietic cells. The protocol used for the library was PCR. The instrument was an Illumina HiSeq 2500. TCR libraries were prepared with molecular barcoding, using unique molecular identifiers to normalize TCRbeta repertoire quantification. Using fastp at Q25 and MiXCR, TCRdb reprocessed the public reads and kept productive beta chains. Each record represents a unique CDR3 protein, reported with the most common genes and DNA among its rows. The sample yields around 190,000 distinct CDR3 sequences; about 6.6% were counted once. About 6% of the sample is taken by the ten largest.

The clonotype comes from a boy aged 2 to 10 with acute lymphoblastic leukemia, due to receive a stem cell transplant. Here the sequenced sample was PBMCs, taken before TCRalphabeta/CD19-depleted stem cell transplant.

The DNA sequence follows: TGTGCCAGCAGCTCGGACAGAAAGGGTCGAGAGACCCAGTACTTC. Its protein reads: CASSSDRKGRETQYF. In this chain, TRBV5-5 is recombined with TRBJ2-5; 6 matching bases give a weak D call of TRBD1. Relative to germline, V is 3 bases shorter and J is 4 bases shorter, with 16 bases between their ends. The CDR3 spans 15 residues, from the cysteine through the phenylalanine. Just CDR3 DNA is preserved here, 45 bases in frame from base 1. CDR1 and CDR2, looked up from the germline V gene (reference sequence), are SGHKS and YYEKEE.